This T cell receptor beta chain was sequenced during a study of T cells in Graves' hyperthyroidism and ophthalmopathy. Diagnostic decisions used clinical symptoms, serum thyroxine and TRAb, thyroid ultrasound and orbital computed tomography. This CDR3 comprises 14 residues. V was pared by 5 bases and J by 0 bases, with 8 bases between. This clonotype was picked up a small number of times. Authors of the study amplified TCR beta CDR3 regions from RNA transcripts. TCR CDR3 regions were first amplified by RT-PCR with HTBI primers. TCRdb independently ran MiXCR on the multiplex PCR reads; one entry per CDR3 protein. Here the sample spans about 700,000 distinct CDR3 sequences, approximately 42% being singletons.

This clonotype was sampled from an adult man with Graves' disease, either hyperthyroidism or ophthalmopathy (not recorded which). The V gene is TRBV12-3 or TRBV12-4, the J gene TRBJ1-3, with D perhaps matching TRBD1 (5 bases). Material: peripheral blood or thyroid tissue (not recorded which). CDR3 sequence (DNA): TGTGCCAGCAGTCGGGACTACTCTGGAAACACCATATATTTT. Translating it yields CASSRDYSGNTIYF.